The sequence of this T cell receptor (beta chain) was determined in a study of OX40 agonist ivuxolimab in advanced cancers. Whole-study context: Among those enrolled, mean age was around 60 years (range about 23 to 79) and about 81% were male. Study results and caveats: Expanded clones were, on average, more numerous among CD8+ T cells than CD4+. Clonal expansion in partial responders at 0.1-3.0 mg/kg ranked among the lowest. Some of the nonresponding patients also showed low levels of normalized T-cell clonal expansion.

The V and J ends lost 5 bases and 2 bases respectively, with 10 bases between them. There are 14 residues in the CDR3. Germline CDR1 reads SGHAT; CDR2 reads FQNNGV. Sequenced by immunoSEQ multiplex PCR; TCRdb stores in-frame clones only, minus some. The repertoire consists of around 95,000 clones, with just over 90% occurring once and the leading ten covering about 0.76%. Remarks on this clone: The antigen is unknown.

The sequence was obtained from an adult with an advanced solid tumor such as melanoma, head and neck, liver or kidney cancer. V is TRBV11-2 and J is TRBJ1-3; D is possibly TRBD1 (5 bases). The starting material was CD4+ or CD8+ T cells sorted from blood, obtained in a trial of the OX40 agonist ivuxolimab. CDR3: CASSLGGTGNTIYF. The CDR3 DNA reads TGTGCCAGCAGCCTGGGGGGTACTGGAAACACCATATATTTT.